This record covers a single T cell receptor beta chain. Its antigen remains unidentified. Germline loops: CDR1 SGHRS, CDR2 YFSETQ. The trim removed 4 bases at V and 11 bases at J, leaving 6 bases unmatched. The CDR3 loop spans 12 amino acids. The data were produced by immunoSEQ multiplex PCR, yet TCRdb's version contains in-frame clones alone and is incomplete. Of over 100,000 clones listed, roughly nine tenths were seen once; the top ten hold approximately 4.8%. The source of the sample is a study of T cell responses to AZD1222 COVID-19 vaccine. At the level of the study: Combined were second doses at about 4 or about 12 weeks.

General observations from the study: Nearly half of unique spike-specific TCRs reportedly avoided B.1.351 and B.1.1.7 mutated regions. White British ancestry dominated among donors, who included more females, and clonal diversity was possibly underestimated. Among vaccine-associated CD4 TCRs, coverage spanned spike, with dominance at 160-218 and 743-854.

The rearrangement uses TRBV5-1 and TRBJ1-1, with 9 bases lining up with TRBD1. The clonotype was recovered from an adult in good health. Sample: peripheral blood, taken on day 0 of AZD1222 vaccination. CDR3 amino acids: CASSRDRVVAFF. CDR3 nucleotides: TGCGCCAGCAGCAGGGACAGGGTAGTCGCTTTCTTT.